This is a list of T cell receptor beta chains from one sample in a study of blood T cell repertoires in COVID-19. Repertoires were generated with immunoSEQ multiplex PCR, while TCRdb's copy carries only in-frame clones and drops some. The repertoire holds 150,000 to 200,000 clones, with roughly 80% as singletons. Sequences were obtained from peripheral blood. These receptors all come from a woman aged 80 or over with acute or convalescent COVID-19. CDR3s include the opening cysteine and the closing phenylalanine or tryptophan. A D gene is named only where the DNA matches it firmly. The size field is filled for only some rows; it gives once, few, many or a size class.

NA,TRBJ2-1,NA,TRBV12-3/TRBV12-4,TGTGCCAGCAGCCCAGGGGTCTGGGAAGGGCAGTTCTTC,CASSPGVWEGQFF
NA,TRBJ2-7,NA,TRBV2,TGTGCCAGCAGTGAGTCCATACTATACGAGCAGTACTTC,CASSESILYEQYF
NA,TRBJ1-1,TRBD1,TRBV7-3,TGTGCCAGCAGCCCAGGGACAGTAAACACTGAAGCTTTCTTT,CASSPGTVNTEAFF
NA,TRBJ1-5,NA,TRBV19,TGTGCCAGTAGTATCACCTGGCAGACTCGAAATCAGCCCCAGCATTTT,CASSITWQTRNQPQHF
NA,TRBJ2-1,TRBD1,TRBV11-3,TGTGCCAGCAGCTATGCGACAGGGGCATACAATGAGCAGTTCTTC,CASSYATGAYNEQFF
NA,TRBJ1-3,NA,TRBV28,TGTGCCAGCAGCCCGAGGGGGGGAAACACCATATATTTT,CASSPRGGNTIYF
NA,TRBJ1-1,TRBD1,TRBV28,TGTGCCAGCAGTTTCCGACGAAATACAGGGGGCGGGTATATGGCTGAAGCTTTCTTT,CASSFRRNTGGGYMAEAFF
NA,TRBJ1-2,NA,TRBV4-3,TGCGCCAGCAGCCAAGATTCCCGAGCCTATGGCTACACCTTC,CASSQDSRAYGYTF
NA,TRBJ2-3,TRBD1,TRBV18,TGTGCCAGCTCACCCTCGGACAGGGGGGGCCCAGATACGCAGTATTTT,CASSPSDRGGPDTQYF
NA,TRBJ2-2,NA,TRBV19,TGTGCCAGTAGTACAGGGACCGGGGAGCTGTTTTTT,CASSTGTGELFF
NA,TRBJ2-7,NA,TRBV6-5,TGTGCCAGCAGTACTGGGGGCCGAGCCTACGAGCAGTACTTC,CASSTGGRAYEQYF
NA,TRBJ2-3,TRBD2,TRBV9,TGTGCCAGCAGCGTACAAGCGGGGGGCACAGATACGCAGTATTTT,CASSVQAGGTDTQYF
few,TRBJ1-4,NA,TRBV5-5,TGTGCCAGCCAGAAGCGGTGGGAATTGAATGAAAAACTGTTTTTT,CASQKRWELNEKLFF
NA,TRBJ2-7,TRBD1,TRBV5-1,TGCGCCAGCAGCTTCTTAGGACAGGGGATGTCCGAGCAGTACTTC,CASSFLGQGMSEQYF
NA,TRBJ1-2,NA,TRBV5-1,TGCGCCAGCAGCTTGGGTAGCAGAACTAACTATGGCTACACCTTC,CASSLGSRTNYGYTF
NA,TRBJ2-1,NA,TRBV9,TGTGCCAGCAGCGCGGCGGGCGGGGATTGGGCCAATGAGCAGTTCTTC,CASSAAGGDWANEQFF
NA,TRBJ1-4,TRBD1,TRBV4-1,TGCGCCAGCAGCCCTCAAAACAGGGGAGGCGATGAAAAACTGTTTTTT,CASSPQNRGGDEKLFF